The rows below give T cell receptor beta chains drawn from one sample of a study of T cell repertoires in cytomegalovirus infection. No antigen has been assigned to these receptors. MiXCR, applied by TCRdb to the reads, yields one record per CDR3 protein. The sample holds approximately 390,000 distinct CDR3 sequences, about 35% seen once. The sample was cultured PBMCs, taken from culture after CMV antigen stimulation. The receptors derive from a human donor in good health (CMV status not recorded). Some clones in this sample may be carry-over from other donors' samples. Each CDR3 is given with its conserved first and last residue. Each record gives: V gene, D gene, J gene, clone size, CDR3 protein, CDR3 DNA. A D gene is named only where the DNA matches it firmly. For some rows the clone size is stated as once, few or many, or as a class when expanded; others skip it.

TRBV7-6	TRBD1	TRBJ2-3	many	CASSPNRGDTQYF	TGTGCCAGCAGCCCGAACAGGGGGGACACGCAGTATTTT
TRBV20-1	-	TRBJ2-7	-	CSARDWGDRAYEQYF	TGCAGTGCTAGAGATTGGGGGGACAGAGCCTACGAGCAGTACTTC
TRBV4-3	-	TRBJ1-2	-	CASSQDPGVGYGYTF	TGCGCCAGCAGCCAAGATCCTGGCGTCGGCTATGGCTACACCTTC
TRBV7-2	TRBD1	TRBJ1-5	many	CASSLTGGNQPQHF	TGTGCCAGCAGCCTTACAGGGGGCAATCAGCCCCAGCATTTT
TRBV7-2	-	TRBJ1-1	many	CASSSGGVFEAFF	TGTGCCAGCAGCTCAGGTGGGGTGTTTGAAGCTTTCTTT
TRBV6-2/TRBV6-3	-	TRBJ1-1	few	CASSYGGWGPSGTEAFF	TGTGCCAGCAGTTACGGTGGGTGGGGGCCGTCGGGCACTGAAGCTTTCTTT
TRBV10-3	-	TRBJ2-1	few	CAISESIQDSYNEQFF	TGTGCCATCAGTGAGTCGATTCAGGATTCCTACAATGAGCAGTTCTTC
TRBV7-2	-	TRBJ2-2	-	CASSYRTGRLAVNTGELFF	TGTGCCAGCAGCTATCGGACAGGGAGACTAGCGGTAAACACCGGGGAGCTGTTTTTT
TRBV4-1	-	TRBJ1-2	-	CASSQDRGEFGYTF	TGCGCCAGCAGCCAAGACAGGGGAGAATTTGGCTACACCTTC
TRBV9	TRBD1	TRBJ1-2	-	CASSVRQGTNYGYTF	TGTGCCAGCAGCGTCCGACAGGGGACAAACTATGGCTACACCTTC
TRBV7-2	-	TRBJ1-1	many	CASSLVTTGSREAFF	TGTGCCAGCAGCTTAGTTACTACGGGCAGCCGTGAAGCTTTCTTT
TRBV7-9	TRBD2	TRBJ2-5	-	CASSRGTSEQETQYF	TGTGCCAGCAGCCGCGGGACTAGCGAACAAGAGACCCAGTACTTC
TRBV14	-	TRBJ1-4	few	CASSQDVPTISNEKLFF	TGTGCCAGCAGCCAAGACGTACCGACCATCTCTAATGAAAAACTGTTTTTT
TRBV7-9	-	TRBJ1-6	-	CASSLGSSSGSPLHF	TGTGCCAGCAGCTTAGGGTCTTCCTCCGGTTCACCCCTCCACTTT
TRBV7-2	-	TRBJ2-5	many	CASSLDTAPLETQYF	TGTGCCAGCAGCTTAGACACAGCCCCCCTAGAGACCCAGTACTTC
TRBV12-3/TRBV12-4	-	TRBJ1-5	-	CASSQRRDTAQLSNQPQHF	TGTGCCAGCAGCCAACGCCGGGACACCGCTCAACTTAGCAATCAGCCCCAGCATTTT
TRBV19	-	TRBJ1-5	few	CATQQPNQPQHF	TGTGCTACGCAGCAACCAAATCAGCCCCAGCATTTT
TRBV4-3	-	TRBJ1-5	once	CASSQDGYHSNQPQHF	TGCGCCAGCAGCCAAGATGGGTATCACAGCAATCAGCCCCAGCATTTT
TRBV28	-	TRBJ2-7	once	CASNDSPLEQYF	TGTGCCAGCAATGACAGCCCCTTGGAGCAGTACTTC
TRBV6-1	-	TRBJ2-2	-	CASSETTGELFF	TGTGCCAGCAGTGAAACCACCGGGGAGCTGTTTTTT
TRBV28	-	TRBJ2-7	few	CASRHRRSYEQYF	TGTGCCAGCCGACACAGGCGGTCCTACGAGCAGTACTTC
TRBV5-4	-	TRBJ1-5	-	CASSASRGQPQHF	TGTGCCAGCAGCGCTTCCAGGGGTCAGCCCCAGCATTTT
TRBV20-1	-	TRBJ1-1	once	CSARDRGFEAFF	TGCAGTGCTAGAGACCGGGGGTTTGAAGCTTTCTTT
TRBV4-3	TRBD1	TRBJ2-7	-	CASSPDRGLSYEQYF	TGCGCCAGCAGCCCAGACAGGGGTCTCTCCTACGAGCAGTACTTC
TRBV6-2/TRBV6-3	TRBD2	TRBJ2-7	few	CASSFIAGGRREQYF	TGTGCCAGCAGTTTCATAGCGGGAGGGCGGCGCGAGCAGTACTTC